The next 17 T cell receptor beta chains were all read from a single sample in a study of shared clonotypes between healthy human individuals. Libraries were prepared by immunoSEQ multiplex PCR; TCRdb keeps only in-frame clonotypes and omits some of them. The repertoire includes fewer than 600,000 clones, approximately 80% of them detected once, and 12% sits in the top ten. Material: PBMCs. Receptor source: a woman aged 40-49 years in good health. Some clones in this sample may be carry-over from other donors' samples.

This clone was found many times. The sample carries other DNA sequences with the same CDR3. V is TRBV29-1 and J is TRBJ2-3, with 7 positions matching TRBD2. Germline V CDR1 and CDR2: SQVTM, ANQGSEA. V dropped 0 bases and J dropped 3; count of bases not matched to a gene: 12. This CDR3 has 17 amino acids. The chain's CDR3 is CSVEDAVGGRVTDTQYF. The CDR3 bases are TGCAGCGTTGAAGATGCAGTGGGAGGGAGGGTGACAGATACGCAGTATTTT.

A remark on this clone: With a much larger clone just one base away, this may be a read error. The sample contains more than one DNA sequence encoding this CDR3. CDR3 loop: CASRPGQGAHLRVMSYEQYF. Written as DNA, the CDR3 is TGCGCAAGTCGCCCAGGACAGGGGGCGCATTTGAGAGTTATGTCCTACGAGCAGTACTTC. The chain couples TRBV12-2 to TRBJ2-7; the table gives TRBD1 as D, unverified against the DNA. TRBV12-2 is tagged as a pseudogene. The CDR3 is made up of 20 amino acids.

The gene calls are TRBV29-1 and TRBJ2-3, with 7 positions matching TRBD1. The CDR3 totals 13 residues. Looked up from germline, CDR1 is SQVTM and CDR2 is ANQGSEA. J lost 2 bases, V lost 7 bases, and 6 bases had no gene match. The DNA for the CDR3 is TGCAGCGAACTGGACAGGCACACAGATACGCAGTATTTT. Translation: CSELDRHTDTQYF.

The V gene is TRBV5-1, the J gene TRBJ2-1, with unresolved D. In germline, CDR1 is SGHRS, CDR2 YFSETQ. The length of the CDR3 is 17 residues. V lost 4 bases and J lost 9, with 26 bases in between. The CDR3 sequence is CASSEAGTAKYQPEQFF. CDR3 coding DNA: TGCGCCAGCAGCGAAGCCGGAACCGCAAAATACCAACCTGAGCAGTTCTTC.

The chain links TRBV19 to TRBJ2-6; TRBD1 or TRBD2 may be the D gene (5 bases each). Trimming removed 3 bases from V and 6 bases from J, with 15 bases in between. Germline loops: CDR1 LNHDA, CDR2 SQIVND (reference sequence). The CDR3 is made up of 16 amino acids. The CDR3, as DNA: TGTGCCAGTAGTATTAGAGGGGCCTTGTTGGCCAACGTCCTGACTTTC. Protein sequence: CASSIRGALLANVLTF.

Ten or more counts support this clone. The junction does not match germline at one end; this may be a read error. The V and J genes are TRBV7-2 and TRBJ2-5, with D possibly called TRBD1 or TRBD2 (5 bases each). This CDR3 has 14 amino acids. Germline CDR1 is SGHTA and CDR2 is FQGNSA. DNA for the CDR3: TGTGCCAGCAGCCCCCCAGGGTTGGGAGAGTCCCAGTACTTC. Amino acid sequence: CASSPPGLGESQYF. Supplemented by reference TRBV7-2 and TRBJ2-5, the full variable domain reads GAGVSQSPSNKVTEKGKDVELRCDPISGHTALYWYRQSLGQGLEFLIYFQGNSAPDKSGLPSDRFSAERTGGSVSTLTIQRTQQEDSAVYLCASSPPGLGESQYFGPGTRLLVL.

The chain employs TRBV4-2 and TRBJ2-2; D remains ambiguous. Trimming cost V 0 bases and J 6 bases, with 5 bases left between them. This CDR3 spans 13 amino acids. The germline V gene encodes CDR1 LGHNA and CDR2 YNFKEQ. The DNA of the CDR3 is TGTGCCAGCAGCCAAGATCCGGCCGGGGAGCTGTTTTTT. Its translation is CASSQDPAGELFF.

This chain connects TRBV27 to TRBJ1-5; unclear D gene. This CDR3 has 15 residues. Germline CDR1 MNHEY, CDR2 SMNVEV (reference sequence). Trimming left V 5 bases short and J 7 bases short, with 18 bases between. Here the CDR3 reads CASSQARTSRQPQHF. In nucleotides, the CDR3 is TGTGCCAGCAGTCAAGCCCGGACGTCGAGGCAGCCCCAGCATTTT.

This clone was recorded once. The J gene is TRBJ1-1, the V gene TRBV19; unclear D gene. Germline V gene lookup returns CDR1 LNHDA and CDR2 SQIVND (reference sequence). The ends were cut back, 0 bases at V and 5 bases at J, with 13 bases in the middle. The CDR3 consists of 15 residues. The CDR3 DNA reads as TGTGCCAGTAGTATAGAGGCCCGCCCTGGGACTGAAGCTTTCTTT. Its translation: CASSIEARPGTEAFF. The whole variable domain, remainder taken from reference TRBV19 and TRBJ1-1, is DGGITQSPKYLFRKEGQNVTLSCEQNLNHDAMYWYRQDPGQGLRLIYYSQIVNDFQKGDIAEGYSVSREKKESFPLTVTSAQKNPTAFYLCASSIEARPGTEAFFGQGTRLTVV.

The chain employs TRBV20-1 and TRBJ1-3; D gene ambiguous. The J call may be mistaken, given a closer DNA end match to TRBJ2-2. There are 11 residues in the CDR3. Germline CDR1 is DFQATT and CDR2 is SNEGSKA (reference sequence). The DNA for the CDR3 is TGCAGTGCTAGATCGCCGGGGGAGCTGTTTTTT. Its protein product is CSARSPGELFF.

CDR3 nucleotide sequence: TGCGCCAGCAGCAAGCGGGGGGGCGTAGATATTCAGGACGAGCAGTACTTC. Amino acid sequence: CASSKRGGVDIQDEQYF. The chain employs TRBV4-1 and TRBJ2-7; TRBD2 aligns across 10 bases. The CDR3 length is 17 residues. Trimming removed 5 bases from V and 5 bases from J; junction bases left unmatched: 15. CDR1 is MGHRA, CDR2 YSYEKL, per germline.

For the CDR3, the DNA is TGTGCCAGCAGAGCCATGAACACTGAAGCTTTCTTT. Its protein is CASRAMNTEAFF. The chain carries TRBV5-4 and TRBJ1-1; D is unresolved. This CDR3 is built from 12 residues. The germline V and J ends were trimmed by 5 bases and 0 bases, with 5 bases remaining between them. Germline CDR1 reads SGHNT; CDR2 reads YYREEE (reference sequence).

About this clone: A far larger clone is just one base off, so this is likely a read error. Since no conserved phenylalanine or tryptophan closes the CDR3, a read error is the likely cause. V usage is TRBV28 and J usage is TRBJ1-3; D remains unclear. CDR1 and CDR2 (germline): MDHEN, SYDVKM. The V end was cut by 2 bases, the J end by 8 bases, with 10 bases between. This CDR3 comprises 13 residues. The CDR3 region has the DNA TGTGCCAGCAGTTTAAGGCCCTTCGACACCATATATCTT. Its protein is CASSLRPFDTIYL.

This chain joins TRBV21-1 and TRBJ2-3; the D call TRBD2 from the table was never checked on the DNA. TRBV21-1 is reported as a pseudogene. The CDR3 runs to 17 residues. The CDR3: CASSKEIREGDTDTQYF. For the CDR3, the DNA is TGTGCCAGCAGCAAAGAGATACGGGAGGGCGACACAGATACGCAGTATTTT.

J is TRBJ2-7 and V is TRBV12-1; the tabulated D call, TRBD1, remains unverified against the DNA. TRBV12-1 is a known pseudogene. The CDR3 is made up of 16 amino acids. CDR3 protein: CASSSLPDRSSYEQYF. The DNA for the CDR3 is TGTGCCAGCAGCTCCTTACCCGACAGGAGCTCCTACGAGCAGTACTTC.

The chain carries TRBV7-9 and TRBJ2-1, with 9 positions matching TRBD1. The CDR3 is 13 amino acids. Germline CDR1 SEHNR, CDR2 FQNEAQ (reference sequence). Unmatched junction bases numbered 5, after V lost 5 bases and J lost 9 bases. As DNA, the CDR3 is TGTGCCAGCAGCCGGACAGGGGTGGGTGAGCAGTTCTTC. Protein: CASSRTGVGEQFF.

DNA of the CDR3: TGTGCCAGCAGCTCACTCTGGGCTACTTACAATGAGCAGTTCTTC. Translated: CASSSLWATYNEQFF. The rearrangement joins TRBV7-9 to TRBJ2-1; D remains unclear. Germline lookup yields CDR1 SEHNR and CDR2 FQNEAQ (reference sequence). The CDR3 covers 15 residues. Trimming left V 4 bases short and J 4 bases short, with 14 bases between.